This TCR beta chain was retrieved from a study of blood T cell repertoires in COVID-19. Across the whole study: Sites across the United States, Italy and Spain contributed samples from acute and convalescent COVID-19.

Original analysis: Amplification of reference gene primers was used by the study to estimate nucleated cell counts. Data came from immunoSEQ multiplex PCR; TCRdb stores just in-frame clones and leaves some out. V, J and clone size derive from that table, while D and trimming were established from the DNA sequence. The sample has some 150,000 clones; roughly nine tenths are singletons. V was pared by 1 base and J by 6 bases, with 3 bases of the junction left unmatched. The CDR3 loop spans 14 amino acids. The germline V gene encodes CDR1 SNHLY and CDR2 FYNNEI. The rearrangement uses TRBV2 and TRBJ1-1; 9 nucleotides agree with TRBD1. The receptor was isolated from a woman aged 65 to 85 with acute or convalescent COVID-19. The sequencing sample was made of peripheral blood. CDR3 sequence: CASSEDRGRPEAFF. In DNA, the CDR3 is TGTGCCAGCAGTGAAGACAGGGGGCGACCTGAAGCTTTCTTT. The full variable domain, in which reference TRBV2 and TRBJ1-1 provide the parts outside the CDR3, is EPEVTQTPSHQVTQMGQEVILRCVPISNHLYFYWYRQILGQKVEFLVSFYNNEISEKSEIFDDQFSVERPDGSNFTLKIRSTKLEDSAMYFCASSEDRGRPEAFFGQGTRLTVV.